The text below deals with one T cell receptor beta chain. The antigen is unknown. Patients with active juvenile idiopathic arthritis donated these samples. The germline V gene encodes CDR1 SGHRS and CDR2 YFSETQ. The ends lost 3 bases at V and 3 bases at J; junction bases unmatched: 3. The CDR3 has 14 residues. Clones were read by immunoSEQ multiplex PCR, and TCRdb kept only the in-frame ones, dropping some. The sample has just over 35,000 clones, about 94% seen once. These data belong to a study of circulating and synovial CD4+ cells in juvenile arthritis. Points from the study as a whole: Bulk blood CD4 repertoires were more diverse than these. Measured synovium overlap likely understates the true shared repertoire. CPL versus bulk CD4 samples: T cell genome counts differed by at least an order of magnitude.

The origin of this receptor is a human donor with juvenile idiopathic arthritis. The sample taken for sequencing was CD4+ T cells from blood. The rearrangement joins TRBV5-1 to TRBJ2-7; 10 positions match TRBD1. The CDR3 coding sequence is TGCGCCAGCAGCTCTGACAGGGGGCTCTACGAGCAGTACTTC. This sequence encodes CASSSDRGLYEQYF.